The 15 T cell receptor beta chains below come from one sample, sequenced in a study of T-cell reconstitution after alpha-beta-depleted transplantation in children. For TCRbeta, the library was prepared with unique molecular identifiers. A single record per CDR3 protein comes from TCRdb applying MiXCR to the PCR reads. The sample has roughly 200,000 distinct CDR3 sequences, 8.4% seen once. The sequencing used PBMCs, mostly from graft donor cells, collected 360 days after TCRalphabeta/CD19-depleted stem cell transplant. All receptors come from a male patient aged 2 to 9 who had a stem cell transplant for acute myeloid leukemia, so the T cells may come from the graft donor.

This chain joins TRBV12-3 or TRBV12-4 and TRBJ2-7; either TRBD1 or TRBD2 may fit D (5 bases each). The CDR3 has 14 amino acids. V was cut by 2 bases and J by 4 bases, with 12 bases left in between. The CDR3 here is CASSLIEGSYEQYF. The CDR3 nucleotides read TGTGCCAGCAGTTTAATTGAGGGGTCTTACGAGCAGTACTTC.

This clonotype showed up just a few times. The gene calls are TRBV21-1 and TRBJ1-5. TRBV21-1 is marked as a pseudogene. This CDR3 spans 17 amino acids. The CDR3 DNA follows: TGTGCCAGCAGCAAAGCGCTTCAAGGGTACAGCAATCAGCCCCAGCATTTT. Translation: CASSKALQGYSNQPQHF.

The V call is TRBV4-1, the J call TRBJ2-5; TRBD1 matches 10 bases. V trimming: 0 bases; J trimming: 4 bases; junction bases outside the gene matches: 5. This CDR3 region has 16 residues. Germline CDR1 MGHRA, CDR2 YSYEKL. The CDR3 region is CASSQEVTGGGETQYF. For the CDR3, the DNA is TGCGCCAGCAGCCAAGAGGTGACAGGGGGCGGAGAGACCCAGTACTTC.

This clonotype was detected ten times or more. The rearrangement uses TRBV5-6 and TRBJ2-1, with TRBD1 matching over 7 bases. Looked up from germline, CDR1 is SGHDT and CDR2 is YYEEEE. Trimming removed 0 bases from V and 3 bases from J; junction bases left unmatched: 3. This CDR3 has 15 residues. This CDR3 is CASSLGTGVYNEQFF. CDR3 bases: TGTGCCAGCAGCTTGGGGACAGGAGTCTACAATGAGCAGTTCTTC.

This clonotype occurred a few times. The genes are TRBV7-2 and TRBJ2-5; 11 bases agree with TRBD2. J lost 4 bases, V lost 1 base, and 5 bases had no gene match. Germline V gene sequence: CDR1 SGHTA, CDR2 FQGNSA. The CDR3 has 16 amino acids. The chain's CDR3 is CASSLVASGGRETQYF. In nucleotides, the CDR3 is TGTGCCAGCAGCTTAGTAGCTAGCGGGGGGAGAGAGACCCAGTACTTC.

V gene TRBV20-1 combines with J gene TRBJ1-2; 7 nucleotides align to TRBD1. J lost 5 bases, V lost 3 bases, and 3 bases had no gene match. This CDR3 contains 12 residues. Germline lookup yields CDR1 DFQATT and CDR2 SNEGSKA (reference sequence). CDR3 nucleotide sequence: TGCAGTGCTAGCCCGGGACAGTATGGCTACACCTTC. Amino acids: CSASPGQYGYTF.

This clonotype was counted ten times or more. The chain couples TRBV4-1 to TRBJ1-5; no reliable D call. The germline V and J ends were trimmed by 1 base and 6 bases, with 7 bases remaining between them. The CDR3 length is 13 residues. CDR1 is MGHRA, CDR2 YSYEKL, per germline. CDR3 protein: CASSQVPGQPQHF. In DNA form, the CDR3 reads TGCGCCAGCAGCCAAGTTCCCGGTCAGCCCCAGCATTTT.

This clonotype was seen repeatedly, ten times or more. This chain links TRBV11-3 with TRBJ2-3, with 9 bases fitting TRBD2. Trimming cost V 2 bases and J 0 bases; bases outside gene matches: 9. The CDR3 totals 18 residues. Germline V gives CDR1 SGHNT, CDR2 YENEEA. CDR3: CASSLPFLAGKSTDTQYF. The CDR3 bases are TGTGCCAGCAGCTTACCATTTCTAGCGGGAAAAAGCACAGATACGCAGTATTTT.

The table lists this clonotype with a few counts. The J gene is TRBJ2-2, the V gene TRBV3-1; 7 bases fit TRBD1. This CDR3 is 16 amino acids long. CDR1 is LGHDT, CDR2 YNNKEL, per germline (reference sequence). Losses at the gene ends were 3 bases for V and 5 bases for J; bases not matched to a gene: 9. CDR3 residues: CASSQGTVLRTGELFF. The CDR3 nucleotides are TGTGCCAGCAGCCAGGGGACAGTCCTGAGGACCGGGGAGCTGTTTTTT.

This clonotype was counted only a few times. V gene TRBV7-2 combines with J gene TRBJ1-5; D remains unclear. CDR3 length: 14 residues. Per the germline V gene, CDR1 is SGHTA and CDR2 is FQGNSA. V was trimmed by 5 bases and J by 0 bases, leaving 8 bases between them. CDR3 loop: CASSARYSNQPQHF. In DNA form, the CDR3 reads TGTGCCAGCAGCGCTCGATATAGCAATCAGCCCCAGCATTTT.

The chain combines TRBV5-1 with TRBJ2-3, with D uncertain. V was cut by 4 bases and J by 2 bases, with 11 bases left in between. In germline, CDR1 is SGHRS, CDR2 YFSETQ. CDR3 length: 14 residues. In nucleotides, the CDR3 is TGCGCCAGCAGCCTAACCCGACACACAGATACGCAGTATTTT. It encodes CASSLTRHTDTQYF.

The J gene is TRBJ2-1, the V gene TRBV12-3 or TRBV12-4; D could derive from TRBD1 or TRBD2 (5 bases each). The CDR3 runs 17 residues. The V end was cut by 1 base, the J end by 4 bases, with 17 bases between. The CDR3 reads CASSLDGSGTEYNEQFF. CDR3 DNA sequence: TGTGCCAGCAGTTTAGATGGTTCCGGGACGGAGTACAATGAGCAGTTCTTC.

This chain links TRBV29-1 with TRBJ2-5, with D possibly matching TRBD1 (5 bases). This CDR3 is 11 amino acids long. The V and J ends lost 3 bases and 9 bases respectively, with 11 bases between them. Germline V gives CDR1 SQVTM, CDR2 ANQGSEA. CDR3 amino acids: CSVDRVDAQYF. The CDR3 nucleotides are TGCAGCGTTGACAGGGTGGATGCCCAGTACTTC.

This clonotype has at least ten counts. This chain links TRBV7-3 with TRBJ2-3, with unresolved D. This CDR3 is 13 amino acids long. Per the germline V gene, CDR1 is SGHTA and CDR2 is FQGTGA. The ends were cut back, 5 bases at V and 3 bases at J, with 9 bases in the middle. CDR3 DNA sequence: TGTGCCAGCAGCCCGACGAGGACAGATACGCAGTATTTT. Translation: CASSPTRTDTQYF. Full variable domain (rest looked up from reference TRBV7-3 and TRBJ2-3): GAGVSQTPSNKVTEKGKYVELRCDPISGHTALYWYRQSLGQGPEFLIYFQGTGAADDSGLPNDRFFAVRPEGSVSTLKIQRTERGDSAVYLCASSPTRTDTQYFGPGTRLTVL.

This clonotype was detected ten times or more. V is TRBV20-1 and J is TRBJ1-4, with D perhaps TRBD1 (5 bases). Germline V gene lookup returns CDR1 DFQATT and CDR2 SNEGSKA (reference sequence). CDR3 length: 14 residues. V dropped 4 bases and J dropped 8 bases, with 17 bases sitting between them. The CDR3 here is CSATARGDGEKLFF. The DNA for the CDR3 is TGCAGTGCTACGGCCCGGGGGGACGGGGAAAAACTGTTTTTT.